Following are 5 T cell receptor beta chains from one sample sequenced in a study of shared T cell receptors in the human thymus (dated by TCRdb to the early 2020s). Libraries were built with the immunoSEQ multiplex PCR assay. TCRdb mirrors the immuneACCESS table, restricted to in-frame sequences. Some clones are absent from its copies; in checked studies, under half trace to an unresolved V gene, and the reason for the others is unknown. In this sample the table shows 600,000 to 900,000 clones, over 75% of which occur a single time. The top ten hold around 0.0099% of the sample. These data were also filed under a second study, of human thymus T cells.

The sequenced sample consisted of thymocytes. The receptors here all came from a girl in the first two years of life with a congenital heart defect. Donor details come from another sample of the same person, matched by shared clones.

This chain links TRBV9 with TRBJ1-2, with D perhaps TRBD1 (6 bases). Per the germline V gene, CDR1 is SGDLS and CDR2 is YYNGEE. CDR3 length: 15 amino acids. V was cut by 4 bases and J by 1 base, with 14 bases left in between. Here the CDR3 DNA reads TGTGCCAGCAGCTTCACAGGGCATCGTAACTATGGCTACACCTTC. This gives the protein CASSFTGHRNYGYTF. Drawing the rest from reference TRBV9 and TRBJ1-2, the complete variable domain is DSGVTQTPKHLITATGQRVTLRCSPRSGDLSVYWYQQSLDQGLQFLIQYYNGEERAKGNILERFSAQQFPDLHSELNLSSLELGDSALYFCASSFTGHRNYGYTFGSGTRLTVV.

The chain couples TRBV11-3 to TRBJ1-2; a weak D match, TRBD1 (6 bases). This CDR3 has 14 amino acids. Per germline, CDR1 SGHNT and CDR2 YENEEA. V was cut by 0 bases and J by 6 bases, with 11 bases left in between. The CDR3 spells CASSLDPRGNGYTF. The CDR3 nucleotides read TGTGCCAGCAGCTTAGATCCCAGGGGAAATGGCTACACCTTC. Filled out from reference TRBV11-3 and TRBJ1-2, the complete variable domain reads EAGVVQSPRYKIIEKKQPVAFWCNPISGHNTLYWYLQNLGQGPELLIRYENEEAVDDSQLPKDRFSAERLKGVDSTLKIQPAELGDSAVYLCASSLDPRGNGYTFGSGTRLTVV.

The V gene is TRBV19, the J gene TRBJ2-3; D unclear. V was clipped by 9 bases and J by 2 bases, with 15 bases between them. CDR1 and CDR2 from the germline V gene are LNHDA and SQIVND (reference sequence). The CDR3 covers 14 residues. The CDR3 spells CASASAGSTDTQYF. The CDR3 DNA is TGTGCCAGCGCGTCGGCAGGTTCCACAGATACGCAGTATTTT.

As concerns this clone: Because the CDR3's place on the DNA is in doubt, the DNA is left out and the CDR3 is given as listed by TCRdb. This sequence joins TRBV29-1 and TRBJ1-1; TRBD1 reflects the table's D call only, with no check against the DNA. Germline assignment: CDR1 SQVTM and CDR2 ANQGSEA. The length of the CDR3 is 17 amino acids, counting both ends. The CDR3 loop is CSDFRGVTGWVNTEAFF.

V is TRBV7-9 and J is TRBJ1-1, with D unresolved. V lost 0 bases and J 0 bases, leaving 5 bases between the germline ends. The CDR3 extends over 14 amino acids. Germline-derived CDR1 and CDR2 are SEHNR and FQNEAQ (reference sequence). The CDR3 region is CASSLAYMNTEAFF. The DNA of the CDR3 is TGTGCCAGCAGCTTAGCATATATGAACACTGAAGCTTTCTTT.